A selection of T cell receptor beta chains follows, all from one sample in a study of identical twins. TCRdb re-analysed the 5' RACE reads in MiXCR, keeping a single row per CDR3 protein. The table includes hundreds of thousands of distinct CDR3 sequences, roughly 6% detected once. Sequenced input: naive T cells sorted from blood. All receptors come from a man between 18 and 29 years old in good health. Both conserved end residues are part of each CDR3. The order of the fields is D gene, J gene, V gene, CDR3 length, clone size, CDR3 protein, CDR3 DNA. The D gene is left open where the match is weak. Clone size is not always given. Where it is, it says once, few, many or a class for expanded clones.

d_call: TRBD2; j_call: TRBJ2-1; v_call: TRBV20-1; cdr3_length: 15; clone_size: few; cdr3_aa: CSARDLAGGLGEQFF; cdr3_nt: TGCAGTGCTAGAGATCTCGCGGGAGGGCTCGGTGAGCAGTTCTTC
d_call: TRBD1; j_call: TRBJ1-5; v_call: TRBV20-1; cdr3_length: 14; clone_size: few; cdr3_aa: CSAPNPGTGLPQHF; cdr3_nt: TGCAGTGCACCGAATCCCGGGACAGGGTTACCCCAGCATTTT
d_call: NA; j_call: TRBJ2-7; v_call: TRBV7-9; cdr3_length: 13; clone_size: NA; cdr3_aa: CASSSGQIYEQYF; cdr3_nt: TGTGCCAGCAGCTCGGGACAAATCTACGAGCAGTACTTC
d_call: TRBD1; j_call: TRBJ1-2; v_call: TRBV29-1; cdr3_length: 15; clone_size: few; cdr3_aa: CSVEARQGATYGYTF; cdr3_nt: TGCAGCGTTGAAGCGCGTCAGGGGGCCACCTATGGCTACACCTTC
d_call: NA; j_call: TRBJ2-4; v_call: TRBV6-5; cdr3_length: 15; clone_size: many; cdr3_aa: CASSFLPAAKNIQYF; cdr3_nt: TGTGCCAGCAGTTTCTTACCAGCCGCTAAAAACATTCAGTACTTC
d_call: TRBD2; j_call: TRBJ2-5; v_call: TRBV9; cdr3_length: 18; clone_size: many; cdr3_aa: CASSVGISGRNQQETQYF; cdr3_nt: TGTGCCAGCAGCGTAGGAATTAGCGGGAGGAACCAACAAGAGACCCAGTACTTC
d_call: TRBD2; j_call: TRBJ2-1; v_call: TRBV20-1; cdr3_length: 15; clone_size: many; cdr3_aa: CSARGEREGDNEQFF; cdr3_nt: TGCAGTGCTAGAGGCGAGCGGGAGGGAGACAATGAGCAGTTCTTC
d_call: TRBD1; j_call: TRBJ1-5; v_call: TRBV5-1; cdr3_length: 14; clone_size: NA; cdr3_aa: CASSTGAPNQPQHF; cdr3_nt: TGCGCCAGCAGCACAGGGGCCCCAAATCAGCCCCAGCATTTT
d_call: TRBD1; j_call: TRBJ2-1; v_call: TRBV27; cdr3_length: 15; clone_size: many; cdr3_aa: CASSFGQGAYNEQFF; cdr3_nt: TGTGCCAGCAGTTTTGGGCAGGGGGCTTACAATGAGCAGTTCTTC
d_call: NA; j_call: TRBJ2-1; v_call: TRBV9; cdr3_length: 15; clone_size: few; cdr3_aa: CASRPAASSYNEQFF; cdr3_nt: TGTGCCAGCAGGCCCGCTGCGAGCTCCTACAATGAGCAGTTCTTC
d_call: NA; j_call: TRBJ2-6; v_call: TRBV28; cdr3_length: 15; clone_size: NA; cdr3_aa: CASSSTASGANVLTF; cdr3_nt: TGTGCCAGCAGTTCGACAGCTTCTGGGGCCAACGTCCTGACTTTC
d_call: TRBD2; j_call: TRBJ2-1; v_call: TRBV27; cdr3_length: 16; clone_size: few; cdr3_aa: CASSYLPGLANNEQFF; cdr3_nt: TGTGCCAGCAGTTATCTACCGGGACTAGCGAACAATGAGCAGTTCTTC
d_call: NA; j_call: TRBJ1-5; v_call: TRBV6-2/TRBV6-3; cdr3_length: 15; clone_size: few; cdr3_aa: CASSPPRGGNEPQHF; cdr3_nt: TGTGCCAGCAGTCCACCCCGGGGAGGGAATGAGCCCCAGCATTTT
d_call: NA; j_call: TRBJ1-4; v_call: TRBV18; cdr3_length: 14; clone_size: NA; cdr3_aa: CASSRGGRGEKLFF; cdr3_nt: TGTGCCAGCTCACGAGGCGGCAGGGGTGAAAAACTGTTTTTT
d_call: NA; j_call: TRBJ2-1; v_call: TRBV10-3; cdr3_length: 14; clone_size: many; cdr3_aa: CAISDRTVSDEQFF; cdr3_nt: TGTGCCATCAGTGACAGGACCGTGTCTGATGAGCAGTTCTTC
d_call: NA; j_call: TRBJ1-2; v_call: TRBV20-1; cdr3_length: 15; clone_size: few; cdr3_aa: CSARDFGVGNYGYTF; cdr3_nt: TGCAGTGCTAGAGATTTCGGAGTTGGGAACTATGGCTACACCTTC
d_call: NA; j_call: TRBJ2-2; v_call: TRBV18; cdr3_length: 14; clone_size: NA; cdr3_aa: CASSPETFTGELFF; cdr3_nt: TGTGCCAGCTCACCAGAAACGTTCACCGGGGAGCTGTTTTTT
d_call: TRBD2; j_call: TRBJ2-2; v_call: TRBV19; cdr3_length: 17; clone_size: few; cdr3_aa: CASSIGLAGTNTGELFF; cdr3_nt: TGTGCCAGTAGTATAGGACTAGCGGGGACGAACACCGGGGAGCTGTTTTTT
d_call: TRBD1; j_call: TRBJ1-5; v_call: TRBV7-2; cdr3_length: 14; clone_size: NA; cdr3_aa: CASSLGTASQPQHF; cdr3_nt: TGTGCCAGCAGCCTAGGGACAGCTAGTCAGCCCCAGCATTTT
d_call: NA; j_call: TRBJ1-2; v_call: TRBV12-3/TRBV12-4; cdr3_length: 12; clone_size: many; cdr3_aa: CASTQGLWGYTF; cdr3_nt: TGTGCCAGCACCCAAGGCCTGTGGGGCTACACCTTC
d_call: NA; j_call: TRBJ2-2; v_call: TRBV9; cdr3_length: 15; clone_size: many; cdr3_aa: CASSVVAGLAGELFF; cdr3_nt: TGTGCCAGCAGCGTAGTCGCGGGGCTGGCCGGGGAGCTGTTTTTT
d_call: NA; j_call: TRBJ1-5; v_call: TRBV6-2/TRBV6-3; cdr3_length: 11; clone_size: many; cdr3_aa: CASSSGREQHF; cdr3_nt: TGTGCCAGCAGCTCCGGGCGGGAGCAGCATTTT